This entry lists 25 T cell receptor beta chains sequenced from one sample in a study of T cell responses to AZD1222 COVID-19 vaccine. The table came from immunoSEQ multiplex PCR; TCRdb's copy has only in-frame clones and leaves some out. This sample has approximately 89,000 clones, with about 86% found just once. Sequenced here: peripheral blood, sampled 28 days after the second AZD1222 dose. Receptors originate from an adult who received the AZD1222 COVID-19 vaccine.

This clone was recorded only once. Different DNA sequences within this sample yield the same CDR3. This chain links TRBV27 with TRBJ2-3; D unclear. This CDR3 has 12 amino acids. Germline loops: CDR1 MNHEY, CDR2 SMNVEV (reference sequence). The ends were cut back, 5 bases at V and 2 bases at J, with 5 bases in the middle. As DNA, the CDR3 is TGTGCCAGCAGTCCCAACACAGATACGCAGTATTTT. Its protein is CASSPNTDTQYF.

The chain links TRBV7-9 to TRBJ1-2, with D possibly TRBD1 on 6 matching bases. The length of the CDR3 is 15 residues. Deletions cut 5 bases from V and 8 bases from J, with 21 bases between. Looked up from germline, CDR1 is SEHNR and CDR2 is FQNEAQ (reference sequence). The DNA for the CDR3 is TGTGCCAGCAGCCGGGAAGGGTCAGGGGTACGGGGCTACACCTTC. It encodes CASSREGSGVRGYTF.

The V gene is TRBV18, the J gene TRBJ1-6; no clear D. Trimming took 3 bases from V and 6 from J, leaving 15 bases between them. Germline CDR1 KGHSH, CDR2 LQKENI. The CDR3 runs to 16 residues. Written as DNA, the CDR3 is TGTGCCAGCTCACCTGGACTGGCAGTTACTAATTCACCCCTCCACTTT. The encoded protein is CASSPGLAVTNSPLHF.

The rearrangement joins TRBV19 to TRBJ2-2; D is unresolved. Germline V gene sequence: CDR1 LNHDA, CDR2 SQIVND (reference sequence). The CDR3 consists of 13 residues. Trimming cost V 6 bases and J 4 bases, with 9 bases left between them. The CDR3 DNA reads TGTGCCAGTAGGTCGACAACCACCGGGGAGCTGTTTTTT. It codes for CASRSTTTGELFF.

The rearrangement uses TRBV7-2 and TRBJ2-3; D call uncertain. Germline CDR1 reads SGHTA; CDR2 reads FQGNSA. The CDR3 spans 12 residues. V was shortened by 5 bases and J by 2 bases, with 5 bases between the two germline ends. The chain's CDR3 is CASSTYTDTQYF. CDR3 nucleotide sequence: TGTGCCAGCAGCACGTACACAGATACGCAGTATTTT.

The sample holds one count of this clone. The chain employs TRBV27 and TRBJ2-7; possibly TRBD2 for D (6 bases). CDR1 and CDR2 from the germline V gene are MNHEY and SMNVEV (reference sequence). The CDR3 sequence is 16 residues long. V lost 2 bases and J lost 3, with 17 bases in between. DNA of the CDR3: TGTGCCAGCAGTTTAGGCGGGACGTGGCAATACTACGAGCAGTACTTC. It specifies CASSLGGTWQYYEQYF.

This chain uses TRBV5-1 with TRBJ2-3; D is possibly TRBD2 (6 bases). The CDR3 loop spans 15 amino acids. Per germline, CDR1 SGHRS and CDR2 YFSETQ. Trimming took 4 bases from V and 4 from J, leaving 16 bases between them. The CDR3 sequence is CASSPGRRVADTQYF. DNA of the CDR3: TGCGCCAGCAGCCCTGGACGGAGGGTCGCAGATACGCAGTATTTT.

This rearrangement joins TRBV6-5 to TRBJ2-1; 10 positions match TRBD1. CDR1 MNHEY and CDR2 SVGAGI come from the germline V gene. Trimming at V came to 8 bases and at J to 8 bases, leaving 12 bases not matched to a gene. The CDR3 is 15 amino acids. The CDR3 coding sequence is TGTGCCAGCTCCTGGGCGGACAGGGGGAACGATGAGCAGTTCTTC. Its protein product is CASSWADRGNDEQFF.

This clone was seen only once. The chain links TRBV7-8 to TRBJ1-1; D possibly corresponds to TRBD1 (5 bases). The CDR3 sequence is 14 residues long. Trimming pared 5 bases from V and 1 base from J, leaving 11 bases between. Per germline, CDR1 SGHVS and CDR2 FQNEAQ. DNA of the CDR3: TGTGCCAGCAGCCCAGTGACAGCGAACACTGAAGCTTTCTTT. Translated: CASSPVTANTEAFF. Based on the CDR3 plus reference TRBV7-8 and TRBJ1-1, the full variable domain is GAGVSQSPRYKVAKRGQDVALRCDPISGHVSLFWYQQALGQGPEFLTYFQNEAQLDKSGLPSDRFFAERPEGSVSTLKIQRTQQEDSAVYLCASSPVTANTEAFFGQGTRLTVV.

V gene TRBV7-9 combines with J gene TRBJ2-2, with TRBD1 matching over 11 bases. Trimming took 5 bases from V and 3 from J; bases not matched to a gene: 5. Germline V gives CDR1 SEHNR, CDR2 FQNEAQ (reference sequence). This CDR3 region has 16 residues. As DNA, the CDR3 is TGTGCCAGCAGCGCACCGGGACAGGGGGACACCGGGGAGCTGTTTTTT. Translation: CASSAPGQGDTGELFF.

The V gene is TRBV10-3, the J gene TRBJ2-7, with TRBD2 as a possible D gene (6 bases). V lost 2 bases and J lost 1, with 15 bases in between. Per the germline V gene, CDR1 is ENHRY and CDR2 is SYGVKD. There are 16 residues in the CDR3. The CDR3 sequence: CAISEPHGTGSYEQYF. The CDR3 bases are TGTGCCATCAGTGAGCCCCACGGGACTGGATCCTACGAGCAGTACTTC.

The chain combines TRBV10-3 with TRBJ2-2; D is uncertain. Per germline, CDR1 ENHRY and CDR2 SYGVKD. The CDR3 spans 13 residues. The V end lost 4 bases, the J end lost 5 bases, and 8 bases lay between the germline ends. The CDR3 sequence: CAISALSTGELFF. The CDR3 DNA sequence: TGTGCCATCAGTGCCCTCAGTACCGGGGAGCTGTTTTTT.

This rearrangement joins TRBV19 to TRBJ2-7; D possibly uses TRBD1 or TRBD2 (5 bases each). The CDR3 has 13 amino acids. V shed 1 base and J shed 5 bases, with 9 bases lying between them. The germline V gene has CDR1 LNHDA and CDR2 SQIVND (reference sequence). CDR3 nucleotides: TGTGCCAGTAGTATAGGCAGGGACGACGAGCAGTACTTC. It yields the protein CASSIGRDDEQYF.

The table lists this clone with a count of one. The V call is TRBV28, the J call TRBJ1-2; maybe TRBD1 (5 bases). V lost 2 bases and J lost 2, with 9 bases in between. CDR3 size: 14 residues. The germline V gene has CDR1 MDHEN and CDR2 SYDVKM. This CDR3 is CASSLQGSNYGYTF. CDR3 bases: TGTGCCAGCAGTTTACAGGGATCCAACTATGGCTACACCTTC.

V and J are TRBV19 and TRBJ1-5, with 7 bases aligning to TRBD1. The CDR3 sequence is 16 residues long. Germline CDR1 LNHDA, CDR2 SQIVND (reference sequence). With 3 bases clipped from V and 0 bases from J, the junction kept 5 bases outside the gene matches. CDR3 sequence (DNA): TGTGCCAGTAGTATTACAGGGGCGCATAGCAATCAGCCCCAGCATTTT. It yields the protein CASSITGAHSNQPQHF.

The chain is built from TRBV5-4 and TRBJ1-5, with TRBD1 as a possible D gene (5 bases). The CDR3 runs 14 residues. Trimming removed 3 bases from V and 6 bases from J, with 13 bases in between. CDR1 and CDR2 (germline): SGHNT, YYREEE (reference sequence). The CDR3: CASSSGAGTQPQHF. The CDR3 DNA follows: TGTGCCAGCAGCTCCGGGGCGGGGACTCAGCCCCAGCATTTT.

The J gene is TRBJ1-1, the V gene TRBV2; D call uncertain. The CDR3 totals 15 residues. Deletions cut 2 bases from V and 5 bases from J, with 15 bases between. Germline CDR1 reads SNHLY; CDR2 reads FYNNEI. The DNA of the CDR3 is TGTGCCAGCAGTGAACGAGCAGGTAAAGGGACTGAAGCTTTCTTT. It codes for CASSERAGKGTEAFF.

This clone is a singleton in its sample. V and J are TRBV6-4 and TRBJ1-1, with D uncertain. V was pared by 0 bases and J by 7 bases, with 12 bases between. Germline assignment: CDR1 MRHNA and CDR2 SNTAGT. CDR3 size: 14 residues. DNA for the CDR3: TGTGCCAGCAGTGACTCCGGCAGGAGAGGTGAAGCTTTCTTT. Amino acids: CASSDSGRRGEAFF.

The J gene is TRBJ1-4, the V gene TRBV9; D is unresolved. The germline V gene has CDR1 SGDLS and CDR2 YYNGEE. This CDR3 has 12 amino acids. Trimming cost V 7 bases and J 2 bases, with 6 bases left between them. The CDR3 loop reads CASWTTNEKLFF. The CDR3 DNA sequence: TGTGCCAGCTGGACCACTAATGAAAAACTGTTTTTT.

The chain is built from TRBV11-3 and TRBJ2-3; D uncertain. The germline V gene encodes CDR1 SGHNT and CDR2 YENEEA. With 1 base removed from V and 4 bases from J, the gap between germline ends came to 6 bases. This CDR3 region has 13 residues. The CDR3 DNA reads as TGTGCCAGCAGCTTAGTTTCGTCAGATACGCAGTATTTT. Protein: CASSLVSSDTQYF.

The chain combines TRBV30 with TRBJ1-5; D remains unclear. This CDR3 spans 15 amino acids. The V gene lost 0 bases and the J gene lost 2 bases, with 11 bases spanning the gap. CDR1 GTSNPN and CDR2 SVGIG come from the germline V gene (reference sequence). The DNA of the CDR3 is TGTGCCTGGAGTGTAGGGTCAAGTCGCAATCAGCCCCAGCATTTT. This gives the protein CAWSVGSSRNQPQHF.

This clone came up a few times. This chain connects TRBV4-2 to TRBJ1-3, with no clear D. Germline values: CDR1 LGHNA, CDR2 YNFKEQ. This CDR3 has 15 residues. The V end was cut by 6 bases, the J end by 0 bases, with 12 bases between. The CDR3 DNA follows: TGTGCCAGCAGATTGGACCCGATCTCTGGAAACACCATATATTTT. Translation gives CASRLDPISGNTIYF.

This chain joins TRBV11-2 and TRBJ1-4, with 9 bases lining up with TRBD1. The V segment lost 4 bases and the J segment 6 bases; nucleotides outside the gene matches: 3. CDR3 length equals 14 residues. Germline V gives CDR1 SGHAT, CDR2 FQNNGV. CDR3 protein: CASSSTGGDEKLFF. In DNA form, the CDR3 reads TGTGCCAGCAGCTCCACAGGGGGCGATGAAAAACTGTTTTTT.

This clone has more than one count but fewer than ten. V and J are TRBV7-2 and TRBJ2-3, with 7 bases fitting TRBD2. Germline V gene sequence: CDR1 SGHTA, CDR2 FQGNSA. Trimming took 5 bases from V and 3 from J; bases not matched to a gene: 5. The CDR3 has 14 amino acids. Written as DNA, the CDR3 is TGTGCCAGCAGCCCCGGACTAGTAACAGATACGCAGTATTTT. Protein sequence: CASSPGLVTDTQYF.

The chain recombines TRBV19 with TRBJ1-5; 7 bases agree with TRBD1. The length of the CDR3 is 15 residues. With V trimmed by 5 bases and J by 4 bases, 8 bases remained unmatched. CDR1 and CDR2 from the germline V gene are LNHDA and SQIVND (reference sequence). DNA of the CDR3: TGTGCCAGTAGTGGGCAGGGGGGTACTAATCAGCCCCAGCATTTT. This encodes CASSGQGGTNQPQHF.